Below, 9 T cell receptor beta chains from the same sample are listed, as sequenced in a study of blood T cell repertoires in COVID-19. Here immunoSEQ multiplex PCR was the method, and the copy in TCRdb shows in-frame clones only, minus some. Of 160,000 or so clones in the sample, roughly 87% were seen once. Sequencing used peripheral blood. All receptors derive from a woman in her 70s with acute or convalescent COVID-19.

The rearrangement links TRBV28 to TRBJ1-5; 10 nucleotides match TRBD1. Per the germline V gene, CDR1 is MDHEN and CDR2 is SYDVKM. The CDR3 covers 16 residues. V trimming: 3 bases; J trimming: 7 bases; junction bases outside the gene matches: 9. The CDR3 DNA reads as TGTGCCAGCAGTTTGATATGGGGACAGGGGCGACAGCCCCAGCATTTT. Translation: CASSLIWGQGRQPQHF.

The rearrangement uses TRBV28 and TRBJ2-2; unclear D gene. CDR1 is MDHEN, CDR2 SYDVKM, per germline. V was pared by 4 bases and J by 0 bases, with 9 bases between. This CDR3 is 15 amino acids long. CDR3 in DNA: TGTGCCAGCAGTTCGGTGGAGCCGAACACCGGGGAGCTGTTTTTT. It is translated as CASSSVEPNTGELFF.

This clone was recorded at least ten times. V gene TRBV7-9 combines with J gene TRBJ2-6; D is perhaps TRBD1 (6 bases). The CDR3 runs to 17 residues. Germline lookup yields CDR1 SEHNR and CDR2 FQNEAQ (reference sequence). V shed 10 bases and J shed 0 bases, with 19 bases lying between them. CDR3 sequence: CATRPRVRGSGANVLTF. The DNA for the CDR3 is TGTGCCACTCGGCCCAGGGTCAGGGGCTCTGGGGCCAACGTCCTGACTTTC.

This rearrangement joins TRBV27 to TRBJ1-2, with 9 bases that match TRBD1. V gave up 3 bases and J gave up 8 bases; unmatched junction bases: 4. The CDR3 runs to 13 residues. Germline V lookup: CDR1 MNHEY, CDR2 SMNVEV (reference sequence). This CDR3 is CASSFRTGEGYTF. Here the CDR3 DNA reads TGTGCCAGCAGTTTCCGGACAGGGGAAGGCTACACCTTC.

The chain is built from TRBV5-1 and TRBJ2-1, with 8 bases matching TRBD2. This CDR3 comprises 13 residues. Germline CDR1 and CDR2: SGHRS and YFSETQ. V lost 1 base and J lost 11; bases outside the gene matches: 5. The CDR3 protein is CASSLSGGQKQFF. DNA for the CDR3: TGCGCCAGCAGCTTGTCGGGGGGGCAGAAGCAGTTCTTC.

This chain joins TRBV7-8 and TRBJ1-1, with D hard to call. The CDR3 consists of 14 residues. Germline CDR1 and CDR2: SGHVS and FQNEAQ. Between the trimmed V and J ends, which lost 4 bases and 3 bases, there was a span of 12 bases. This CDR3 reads CASSYTLRDTEAFF. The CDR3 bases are TGTGCCAGCAGCTATACCCTGAGAGACACTGAAGCTTTCTTT.

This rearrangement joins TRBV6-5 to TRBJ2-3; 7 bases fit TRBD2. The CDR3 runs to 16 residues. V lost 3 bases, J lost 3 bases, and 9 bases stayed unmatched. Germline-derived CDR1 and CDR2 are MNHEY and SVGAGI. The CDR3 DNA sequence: TGTGCCAGCAGTTATCCCGGGACTACAAGAACAGATACGCAGTATTTT. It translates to CASSYPGTTRTDTQYF.

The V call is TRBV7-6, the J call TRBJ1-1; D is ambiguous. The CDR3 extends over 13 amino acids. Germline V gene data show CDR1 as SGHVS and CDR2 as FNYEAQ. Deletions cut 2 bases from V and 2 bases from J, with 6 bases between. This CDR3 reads CASSLTENTEAFF. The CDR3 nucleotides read TGTGCCAGCAGCTTAACAGAAAACACTGAAGCTTTCTTT.

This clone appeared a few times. The CDR3 region has the DNA TGTGCCAGCAGCCCCCCCGGGGGCACAGATACGCAGTATTTT. As protein: CASSPPGGTDTQYF. The gene calls are TRBV7-3 and TRBJ2-3; perhaps TRBD2 as D (5 bases). CDR3 size: 14 residues. Germline V lookup: CDR1 SGHTA, CDR2 FQGTGA. V gave up 5 bases and J gave up 1 base, with 10 bases separating them.